This record looks at one TCR beta chain sequence and its context. Its matching antigen is unknown. The sample comes from a study of siplizumab effects on memory and regulatory T cells. Assays were performed on about 10^5 TCR templates per sample. Here immunoSEQ multiplex PCR was the method, and the copy in TCRdb shows in-frame clones only, minus some. The data contain about 120,000 clones, about nine tenths of them singletons. Trimming left V 5 bases short and J 0 bases short, with 20 bases between. This CDR3 region has 18 residues. The germline gives CDR1 MNHEY, CDR2 SMNVEV (reference sequence). Study observations and caveats: Only a minor fraction of alloreactive clones mapped to unstimulated subsets. Memory cells seemed less diverse than naive T cells, which seemed major alloresponse contributors. Proliferating Tregs' suppressive function in siplizumab cultures went unconfirmed.

J is TRBJ2-1 and V is TRBV27, with unresolved D. The sequencing sample was made of CD4+ T cells sorted from blood. This TCR derives from a human donor in good health. CDR3 in DNA: TGTGCCAGCAGTCCCTCGAGCCCGGGCAGGAGCTCCTACAATGAGCAGTTCTTC. It is translated as CASSPSSPGRSSYNEQFF.